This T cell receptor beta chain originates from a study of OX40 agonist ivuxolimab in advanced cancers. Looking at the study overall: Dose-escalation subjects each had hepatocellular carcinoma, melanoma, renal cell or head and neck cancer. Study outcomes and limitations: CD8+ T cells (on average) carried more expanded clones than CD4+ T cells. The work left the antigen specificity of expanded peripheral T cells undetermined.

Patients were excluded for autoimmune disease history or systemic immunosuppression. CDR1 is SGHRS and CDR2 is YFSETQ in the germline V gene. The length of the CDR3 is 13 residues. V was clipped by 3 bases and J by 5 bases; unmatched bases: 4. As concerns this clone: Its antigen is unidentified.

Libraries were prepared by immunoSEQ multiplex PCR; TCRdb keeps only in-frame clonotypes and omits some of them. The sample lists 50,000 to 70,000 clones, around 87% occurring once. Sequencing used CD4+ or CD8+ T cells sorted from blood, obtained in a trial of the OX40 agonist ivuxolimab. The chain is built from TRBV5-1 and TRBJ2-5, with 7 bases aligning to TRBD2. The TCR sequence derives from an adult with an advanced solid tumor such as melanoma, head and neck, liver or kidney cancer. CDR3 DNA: TGCGCCAGCAGCTCGGACGGGGGGGAGACCCAGTACTTC. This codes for CASSSDGGETQYF.